This T cell receptor beta chain derives from a study of blood T cell repertoires in COVID-19. In the study overall: PBMCs, B-cell-depleted T cells, or T cells provided the cDNA or gDNA that made up the material.

The germline V gene encodes CDR1 SGHNT and CDR2 YYREEE (reference sequence). Trimming took 4 bases from V and 8 from J; bases not matched to a gene: 5. This CDR3 has 13 amino acids. Original processing notes: Estimated nucleated cell counts came from reference gene primer amplification. Measured with immunoSEQ multiplex PCR; TCRdb has only the in-frame clones, and not every one. V and J calls and clone size are as listed in that table; D and trimming were resolved from the DNA. This sample has 150,000 to 200,000 clones, with roughly 80% found just once. The chain joins TRBV5-4 to TRBJ2-7; the match to TRBD1 covers 11 bases. Sequencing was performed on peripheral blood. This TCR was sampled from a man aged 55 to 70 with acute or convalescent COVID-19. This CDR3 is CASSARTGGQQYF. The CDR3 DNA reads as TGTGCCAGCAGCGCAAGGACAGGGGGCCAGCAGTACTTC.